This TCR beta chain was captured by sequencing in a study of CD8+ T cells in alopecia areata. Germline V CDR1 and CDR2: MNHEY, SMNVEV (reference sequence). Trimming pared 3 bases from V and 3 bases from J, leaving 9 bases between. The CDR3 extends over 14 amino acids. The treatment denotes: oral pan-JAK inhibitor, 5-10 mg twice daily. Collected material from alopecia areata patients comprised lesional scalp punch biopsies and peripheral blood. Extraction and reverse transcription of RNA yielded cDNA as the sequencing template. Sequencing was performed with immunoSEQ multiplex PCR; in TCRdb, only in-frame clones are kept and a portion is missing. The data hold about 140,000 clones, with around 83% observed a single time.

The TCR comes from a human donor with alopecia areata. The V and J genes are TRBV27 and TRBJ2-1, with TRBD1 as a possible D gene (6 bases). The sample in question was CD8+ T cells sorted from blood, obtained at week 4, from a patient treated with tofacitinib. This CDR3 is CASSLDRGYNEQFF. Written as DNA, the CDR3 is TGTGCCAGCAGTTTGGACAGAGGCTACAATGAGCAGTTCTTC.